This T cell receptor beta chain was sequenced in a study of cytomegalovirus exposure and HLA in healthy donors. The CDR3 is 14 amino acids. Trimming at V came to 4 bases and at J to 6 bases, leaving 5 bases not matched to a gene. Germline V gives CDR1 MNHEY, CDR2 SMNVEV (reference sequence). Vbeta (60) and Jbeta (13) primers were used in the PCR. TCRdb's copy holds only in-frame clones and misses some; the assay was immunoSEQ multiplex PCR. The sample holds 170,000 or so clones, 65% to 90% seen once. The sequencing sample was made of PBMCs. The chain joins TRBV27 to TRBJ2-7; 11 bases align to TRBD1. This sequence was found in a man in his fifties in good health and CMV-seropositive. The CDR3 reads CASSWGQGGSEQYF. DNA for the CDR3: TGTGCCAGCAGTTGGGGACAGGGGGGGTCCGAGCAGTACTTC.